This section outlines one TCR beta chain sequence together with its context. Its specificity is not known. This record comes from a study of shared clonotypes between healthy human individuals. Whole-study results and caveats: Tissues were not sampled, only blood, and their repertoires likely differ. Limited genetic and exposure-history diversity came from having few donors.

The length of the CDR3 is 13 residues. Germline V lookup: CDR1 SEHNR, CDR2 FQNEAQ (reference sequence). V lost 4 bases, J lost 6 bases, and 12 bases lay in between. Profiling relied on immunoSEQ multiplex PCR, and the TCRdb table lists in-frame clones only, not all of them. The sample contains roughly 2,000,000 clones, approximately 94% of which appear only once. CD8 cells classed as naive were CD45RO-negative and positively selected for CCR7, excluding terminally differentiated effector memory CD45RA+ cells. Sequencing was performed on naive CD8+ T cells sorted from blood. This sequence was found in a man younger than 35 in good health. J is TRBJ1-1 and V is TRBV7-9; D gene unclear. Here the CDR3 reads CASSWTEGAEAFF. The CDR3 DNA follows: TGTGCCAGCAGCTGGACCGAGGGAGCTGAAGCTTTCTTT.